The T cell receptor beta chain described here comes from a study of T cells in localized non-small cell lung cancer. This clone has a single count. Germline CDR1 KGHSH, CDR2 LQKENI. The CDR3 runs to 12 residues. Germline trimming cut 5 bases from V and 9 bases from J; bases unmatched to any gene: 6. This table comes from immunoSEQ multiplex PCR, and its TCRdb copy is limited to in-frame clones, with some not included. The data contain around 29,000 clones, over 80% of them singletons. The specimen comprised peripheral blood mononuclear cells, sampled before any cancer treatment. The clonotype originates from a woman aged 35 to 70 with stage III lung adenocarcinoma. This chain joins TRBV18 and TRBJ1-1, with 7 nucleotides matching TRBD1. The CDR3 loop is CASSSGQDQAFF. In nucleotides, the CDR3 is TGTGCCAGCTCATCCGGACAGGATCAAGCTTTCTTT.